The subject of this entry is one T cell receptor beta chain. Its matching antigen is unknown. TCRdb re-called the RT-PCR reads through MiXCR, storing one row per CDR3 protein. The data show around 850,000 distinct CDR3 sequences, under 20% seen once. V lost 4 bases and J lost 0, with 13 bases in between. The CDR3 loop spans 17 amino acids. CDR1 and CDR2 from the germline V gene are MGHDK and SYGVNS. This sample is part of a study of response to subunit inactivated influenza vaccine. Study-level results: The authors proposed limited new T cell recruitment per seasonal influenza vaccination.

This clonotype was sampled from a man aged 45-65 years who received an inactivated influenza vaccine. Sample: PBMCs from blood, taken roughly 5 days after vaccination. The rearrangement links TRBV25-1 to TRBJ2-6; D gene unclear. DNA of the CDR3: TGTGCCAGCAGTGTGTACGGGCCGAGCTCTGGGGCCAACGTCCTGACTTTC. Its translation is CASSVYGPSSGANVLTF.